The clone carrying this T cell receptor beta chain was seen a few times. As yet, its antigen is unknown. The CDR3 has 11 residues. The V end was cut by 6 bases, the J end by 8 bases, with 13 bases between. Germline V gene data show CDR1 as SQVTM and CDR2 as ANQGSEA. This record comes from a study of early T cells in non-severe SARS-CoV-2 infection. Study-wide points: Anti-spike CD8 responses were favored in VDJdb matching, and private and CD4 specificities were missed.

Unique molecular identifier tags were affixed to discrete cDNA molecules. Via MiXCR, TCRdb re-called the 5' RACE reads, giving one row per CDR3 protein. The data contain about 50,000 distinct CDR3 sequences, almost 9.5% of them singletons. The sequencing input was whole blood. J is TRBJ1-1 and V is TRBV29-1; D might be TRBD1 (6 bases). This TCR came from an adult who was a healthcare worker with PCR-confirmed SARS-CoV-2 infection or an uninfected control (not recorded which). In DNA form, the CDR3 reads TGCAGCGTGTTACACGGGACAGAAGCTTTCTTT. It yields the protein CSVLHGTEAFF. Full variable domain (rest looked up from reference TRBV29-1 and TRBJ1-1): SAVISQKPSRDICQRGTSLTIQCQVDSQVTMMFWYRQQPGQSLTLIATANQGSEATYESGFVIDKFPISRPNLTFSTLTVSNMSPEDSSIYLCSVLHGTEAFFGQGTRLTVV.